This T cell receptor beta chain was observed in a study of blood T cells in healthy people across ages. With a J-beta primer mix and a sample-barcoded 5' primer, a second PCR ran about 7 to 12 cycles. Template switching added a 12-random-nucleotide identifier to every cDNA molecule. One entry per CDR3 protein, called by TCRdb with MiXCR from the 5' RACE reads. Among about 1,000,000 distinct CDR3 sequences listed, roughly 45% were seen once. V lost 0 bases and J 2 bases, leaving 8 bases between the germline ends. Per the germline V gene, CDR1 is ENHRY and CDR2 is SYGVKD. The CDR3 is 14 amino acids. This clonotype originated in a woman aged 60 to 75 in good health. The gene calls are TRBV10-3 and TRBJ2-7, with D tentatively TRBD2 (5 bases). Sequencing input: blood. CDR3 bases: TGTGCCATCAGTGAGTCGACTAAAACCTACGAGCAGTACTTC. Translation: CAISESTKTYEQYF.